The 9 T cell receptor beta chains reported below all come from one sample, sequenced in a study of OX40 agonist ivuxolimab in advanced cancers. TCRdb keeps only in-frame clones here, not all; method: immunoSEQ multiplex PCR. The sample carries around 75,000 clones, around 88% recorded once. The material sequenced was CD4+ or CD8+ T cells sorted from blood, taken in a trial of the OX40 agonist ivuxolimab. These receptors came from an adult with an advanced solid tumor such as melanoma, head and neck, liver or kidney cancer.

The CDR3 loop reads CASTLLGNTEAFF. The CDR3 DNA reads as TGTGCCAGCACCCTACTGGGGAACACTGAAGCTTTCTTT. The gene calls are TRBV6-1 and TRBJ1-1; D remains unclear. CDR3 length: 13 residues. V lost 7 bases and J lost 1, with 10 bases in between. Germline-derived CDR1 and CDR2 are MNHNS and SASEGT.

This clone was detected a few times. The chain is built from TRBV4-1 and TRBJ2-5, with a tentative D call TRBD1 (6 bases). This CDR3 comprises 14 residues. CDR1 and CDR2 from the germline V gene are MGHRA and YSYEKL. V lost 3 bases and J 5 bases, leaving 13 bases between the germline ends. As DNA, the CDR3 is TGCGCCAGCAGCCATCTGGGGCAGGGGGAGACCCAGTACTTC. As protein: CASSHLGQGETQYF.

The V and J genes are TRBV15 and TRBJ1-4; D is possibly TRBD1 (6 bases). The CDR3 totals 16 residues. Germline V lookup: CDR1 LNHNV, CDR2 YYDKDF (reference sequence). The V end was cut by 2 bases, the J end by 4 bases, with 14 bases between. CDR3 residues: CATSRQTGNGNEKLFF. DNA of the CDR3: TGTGCCACCAGCAGACAAACAGGGAATGGTAATGAAAAACTGTTTTTT. Looking up the rest from reference TRBV15 and TRBJ1-4 gives the full variable domain: DAMVIQNPRYQVTQFGKPVTLSCSQTLNHNVMYWYQQKSSQAPKLLFHYYDKDFNNEADTPDNFQSRRPNTSFCFLDIRSPGLGDTAMYLCATSRQTGNGNEKLFFGSGTQLSVL.

The V call is TRBV2, the J call TRBJ1-5; TRBD1 aligns across 8 bases. CDR1 and CDR2 (germline): SNHLY, FYNNEI. This CDR3 is built from 13 residues. Losses at the gene ends were 7 bases for V and 3 bases for J; bases not matched to a gene: 2. The CDR3 DNA follows: TGTGCCAGCAAGGGACAGGACAATCAGCCCCAGCATTTT. Protein product: CASKGQDNQPQHF.

The chain is built from TRBV7-9 and TRBJ2-5, with a possible D match to TRBD2 (7 bases). Near its end, the DNA agrees better with TRBJ2-7, so the J call may be wrong. In germline, CDR1 is SEHNR, CDR2 FQNEAQ (reference sequence). The CDR3 contains 14 residues. The CDR3 region has the DNA TGTGCCAGCAGCTTAGCGGGGGGGCCCTACGAGCAGTACTTC. This translates into CASSLAGGPYEQYF.

The rearrangement links TRBV4-1 to TRBJ2-1; 9 nucleotides align to TRBD1. V was clipped by 6 bases and J by 0 bases; unmatched bases: 6. Germline V gene lookup returns CDR1 MGHRA and CDR2 YSYEKL. The CDR3 contains 16 residues. CDR3 bases: TGCGCCAGCAGTCGACAGGGACAGGGCTCCTACAATGAGCAGTTCTTC. Translated, it gives CASSRQGQGSYNEQFF.

This chain connects TRBV5-8 to TRBJ1-6; D call uncertain. The CDR3 is 12 residues long. Germline CDR1 reads SGHTS; CDR2 reads YDEGEE. Trimming pared 7 bases from V and 4 bases from J, leaving 6 bases between. CDR3 amino acids: CASGIYNSPLHF. CDR3 bases: TGTGCCAGCGGGATTTATAATTCACCCCTCCACTTT.

This sequence joins TRBV19 and TRBJ1-2, with a weak D call TRBD1 (6 bases). CDR3 size: 14 residues. Between the trimmed V and J ends, which lost 5 bases and 4 bases, there was a span of 14 bases. Germline CDR1 and CDR2: LNHDA and SQIVND (reference sequence). CDR3 nucleotide sequence: TGTGCCAGTAGTGTCTCGGACAGTCTCTATGGCTACACCTTC. This encodes CASSVSDSLYGYTF.

CDR3 residues: CATSRDRRDSYQETQYF. The CDR3 DNA is TGTGCCACCAGCAGAGATCGCCGGGACTCATATCAAGAGACCCAGTACTTC. This chain uses TRBV15 with TRBJ2-5, with TRBD2 as a possible D gene (6 bases). Deletions cut 0 bases from V and 2 bases from J, with 16 bases between. The length of the CDR3 is 17 residues. Germline V gene sequence: CDR1 LNHNV, CDR2 YYDKDF (reference sequence).